Below, one T cell receptor beta chain is given with its context. Per the original data handling: Amplification of reference gene primers was used by the study to estimate nucleated cell counts. Sequencing used immunoSEQ multiplex PCR; TCRdb keeps in-frame clones, though not all of them. V, J and clone size derive from that table, while D and trimming were established from the DNA sequence. The data contain some 150,000 clones, approximately 86% of them seen just once; the ten biggest clones take up 1.5%. This sample is part of a study of blood T cell repertoires in COVID-19. Study background: The origin of the acute and convalescent COVID-19 samples was the United States, Italy and Spain.

Germline assignment: CDR1 LGHNA and CDR2 YSLEER. The length of the CDR3 is 16 residues. V was clipped by 0 bases and J by 10 bases, with 19 bases between them. The sample taken for sequencing was peripheral blood. The gene calls are TRBV4-3 and TRBJ2-1, with D perhaps matching TRBD1 (6 bases). This sequence was found in an older woman with acute or convalescent COVID-19. The CDR3 DNA follows: TGCGCCAGCAGCCAAGATCGGGCACAGAACGGACAGGAGCAGTTCTTC. This sequence encodes CASSQDRAQNGQEQFF.